This TCR beta chain was identified in a study of blood T cell repertoires in COVID-19. Exposed volunteers were people who met a COVID-19 case within 2 weeks before study entry. The CDR3 runs to 17 residues. From germline, CDR1 is SGHRS and CDR2 YFSETQ. V lost 0 bases, J lost 3 bases, and 18 bases lay in between. Profiled with immunoSEQ multiplex PCR; TCRdb holds only in-frame clones, not every one. Altogether 200,000 to 250,000 clones are present, over 80% being singletons, with the ten largest covering under 4.5%. The receptor was derived from a woman in her twenties or thirties who had been exposed to COVID-19. This rearrangement joins TRBV5-1 to TRBJ2-5; D might be TRBD2 (6 bases). The sequencing sample was made of PBMCs or T cells enriched from blood (not recorded which). CDR3 DNA: TGCGCCAGCAGCTTGGGGTCGGTGGGAGGTTGGGAAGAGACCCAGTACTTC. Translated, it gives CASSLGSVGGWEETQYF.